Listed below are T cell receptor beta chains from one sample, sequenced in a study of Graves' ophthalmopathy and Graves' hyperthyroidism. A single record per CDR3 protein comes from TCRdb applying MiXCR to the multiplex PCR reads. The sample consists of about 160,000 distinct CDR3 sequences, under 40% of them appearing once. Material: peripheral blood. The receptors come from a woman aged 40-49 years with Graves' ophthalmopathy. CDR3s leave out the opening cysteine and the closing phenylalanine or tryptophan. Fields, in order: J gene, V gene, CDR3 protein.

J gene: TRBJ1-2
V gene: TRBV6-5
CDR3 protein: ASSYRGGTNYGYT

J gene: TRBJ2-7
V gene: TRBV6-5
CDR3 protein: ASSPLVPGSIYYEQY

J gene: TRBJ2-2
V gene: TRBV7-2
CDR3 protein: ASSFRRNTGELF

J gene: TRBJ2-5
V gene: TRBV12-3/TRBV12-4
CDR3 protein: ASSWRAGGGETQY

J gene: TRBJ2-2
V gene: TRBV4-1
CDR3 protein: ASSQDLADWVTGELF

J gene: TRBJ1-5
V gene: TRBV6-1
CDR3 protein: ASSESSQPQH

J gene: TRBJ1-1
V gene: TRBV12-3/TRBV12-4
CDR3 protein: ASSAGGARNAEAF

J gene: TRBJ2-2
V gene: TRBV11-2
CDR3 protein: ASSPRDPANTGELF

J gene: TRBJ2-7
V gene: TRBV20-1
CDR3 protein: SAKTGRSSYEQY

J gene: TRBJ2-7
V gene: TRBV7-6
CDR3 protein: ASSLGWPGTGATYEQY

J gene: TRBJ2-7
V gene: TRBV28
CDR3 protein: ASGGYLQEQY

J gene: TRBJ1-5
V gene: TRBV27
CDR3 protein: ASKGSNQPQH

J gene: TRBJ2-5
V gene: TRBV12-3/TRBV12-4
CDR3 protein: ASSLVGRGETQY

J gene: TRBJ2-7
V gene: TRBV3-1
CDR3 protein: ASSRTAGTVYEQY

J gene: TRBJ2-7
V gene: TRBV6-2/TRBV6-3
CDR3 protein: AVEPGQGPYEQY

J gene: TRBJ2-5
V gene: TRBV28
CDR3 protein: ASRHQGRGETQY

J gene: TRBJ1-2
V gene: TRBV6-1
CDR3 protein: ASSDWDRGNGYT

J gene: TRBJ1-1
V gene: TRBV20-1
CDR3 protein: SASPHRTEAF

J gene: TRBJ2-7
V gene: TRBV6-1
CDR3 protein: ASRRYLEGAYEQY

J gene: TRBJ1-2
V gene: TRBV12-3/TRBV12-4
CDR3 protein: ASRPTGYYGYT

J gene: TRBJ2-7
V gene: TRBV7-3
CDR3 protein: ASSLKSLTYYEQY

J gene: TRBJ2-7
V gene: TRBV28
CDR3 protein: ASSLSRDSYEQY

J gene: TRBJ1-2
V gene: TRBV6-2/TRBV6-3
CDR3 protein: ASNQGGGYT

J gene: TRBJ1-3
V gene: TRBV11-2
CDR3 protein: ASSGVTGLATGNTIY

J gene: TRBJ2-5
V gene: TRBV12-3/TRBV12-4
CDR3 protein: ASSPGLAGLQTQY

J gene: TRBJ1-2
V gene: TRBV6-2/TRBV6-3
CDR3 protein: ASSPSGRESYGYT

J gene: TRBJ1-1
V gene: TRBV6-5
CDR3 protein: ASSYSGLTEAF

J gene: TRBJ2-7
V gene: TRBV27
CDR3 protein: ASSSYGEQY

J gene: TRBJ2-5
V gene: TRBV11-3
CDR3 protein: ASQEKETQY

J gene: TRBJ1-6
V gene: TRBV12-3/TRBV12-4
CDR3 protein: ASSFLGGDPSPLH

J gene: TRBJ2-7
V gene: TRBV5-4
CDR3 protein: ASSLATSGRTSRFSYEQY

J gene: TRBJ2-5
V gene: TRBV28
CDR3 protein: ASSSGQSRETQY

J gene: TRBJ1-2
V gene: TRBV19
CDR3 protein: ASSGSSSGYT

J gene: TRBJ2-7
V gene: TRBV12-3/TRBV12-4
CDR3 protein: ASSSSREQY

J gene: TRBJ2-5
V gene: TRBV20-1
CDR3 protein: SARDLGVAGGPWETQY

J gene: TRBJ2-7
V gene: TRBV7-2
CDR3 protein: ASSLGPGVEQY

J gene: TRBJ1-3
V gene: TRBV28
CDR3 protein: ASILGTGYGNTIY

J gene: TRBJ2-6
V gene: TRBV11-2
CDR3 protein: ASSLDPLTFSGANVLT

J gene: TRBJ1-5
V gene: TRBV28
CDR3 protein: ASSTGGTNQPQH

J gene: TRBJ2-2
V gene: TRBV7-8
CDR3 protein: ASSLPVWDRGENTGELF

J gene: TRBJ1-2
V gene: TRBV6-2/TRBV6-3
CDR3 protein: ASSTPPTGYT

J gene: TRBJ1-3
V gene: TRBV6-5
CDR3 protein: ASSYSLGKGNTIY